This is a list of T cell receptor beta chains from one sample in a study of blood T cell repertoires in COVID-19. Generated by immunoSEQ multiplex PCR, the TCRdb table keeps only in-frame clones and is missing some. This sample has about 190,000 clones, with approximately 78% found just once. Material: peripheral blood. The receptors were sampled from a woman of 80 years or more with active or convalescent COVID-19. Both conserved end residues are part of each CDR3. The order of the fields is J gene, V gene, clone size, D gene, CDR3 DNA, CDR3 protein. The D gene is left open where the match is weak. Clone size appears in some rows only: once, few, many, or a class for an expanded clone.

j_gene: TRBJ1-6
v_gene: TRBV5-1
abundance: NA
d_gene: TRBD1
CDR3nt: TGCGCCAGCAGCTTGGTAACAGGGGGCCTTAATTCACCCCTCCACTTT
CDR3aa: CASSLVTGGLNSPLHF

j_gene: TRBJ1-6
v_gene: TRBV7-6
abundance: NA
d_gene: TRBD1
CDR3nt: TGTGCCAGCAGCCCGGGACCCTCAGGGACAGGGGGCTTAACCCTCCACTTT
CDR3aa: CASSPGPSGTGGLTLHF

j_gene: TRBJ1-4
v_gene: TRBV12-3/TRBV12-4
abundance: NA
d_gene: NA
CDR3nt: TGTGCCAGCAGTTTTTCCGATGAAAAACTGTTTTTT
CDR3aa: CASSFSDEKLFF

j_gene: TRBJ1-2
v_gene: TRBV28
abundance: NA
d_gene: NA
CDR3nt: TGTGCCAGCAGCCCGGACAGCGGCTACACCTTC
CDR3aa: CASSPDSGYTF

j_gene: TRBJ2-7
v_gene: TRBV6-5
abundance: NA
d_gene: NA
CDR3nt: TGTGCCAGCCTTGCAACGGTTTCCTACGAGCAGTACTTC
CDR3aa: CASLATVSYEQYF

j_gene: TRBJ2-7
v_gene: TRBV11-2
abundance: NA
d_gene: NA
CDR3nt: TGTGCCAGCACCCCTTCTGTAACCTACGAGCAGTACTTC
CDR3aa: CASTPSVTYEQYF

j_gene: TRBJ2-2
v_gene: TRBV6-5
abundance: few
d_gene: TRBD2
CDR3nt: TGTGCCAGCAGTTGGGGGGGAACGAACACCGGGGAGCTGTTTTTT
CDR3aa: CASSWGGTNTGELFF

j_gene: TRBJ2-3
v_gene: TRBV5-5
abundance: few
d_gene: NA
CDR3nt: TGTGCCAGCACCTACAACGGGATACCGAGCACAGATACGCAGTATTTT
CDR3aa: CASTYNGIPSTDTQYF

j_gene: TRBJ2-5
v_gene: TRBV5-1
abundance: NA
d_gene: TRBD1
CDR3nt: TGCGCCAGCAGCTTGCAGGGGGCATCCCAAGAGACCCAGTACTTC
CDR3aa: CASSLQGASQETQYF

j_gene: TRBJ2-1
v_gene: TRBV5-4
abundance: NA
d_gene: TRBD2
CDR3nt: TGTGCCAGCAGCCCTAGCGGGGGGGCCAGTGGCAATGAGCAGTTCTTC
CDR3aa: CASSPSGGASGNEQFF

j_gene: TRBJ2-2
v_gene: TRBV9
abundance: NA
d_gene: TRBD2
CDR3nt: TGTGCCAGCAGCACGAAGACTAGCGGGGGGAACACCGGGGAGCTGTTTTTT
CDR3aa: CASSTKTSGGNTGELFF

j_gene: TRBJ1-3
v_gene: TRBV19
abundance: once
d_gene: TRBD1
CDR3nt: TGTGCCAGTAGCACCGGGACAGGGGGAAACACCATATATTTT
CDR3aa: CASSTGTGGNTIYF

j_gene: TRBJ2-5
v_gene: TRBV3-1/TRBV3-2
abundance: NA
d_gene: TRBD2
CDR3nt: TGTGCCAGCAGCCACCTAGCGGGGGAAGAGACCCAGTACTTC
CDR3aa: CASSHLAGEETQYF

j_gene: TRBJ2-7
v_gene: TRBV3-1/TRBV3-2
abundance: few
d_gene: NA
CDR3nt: TGTGCCAGCAGCCAAGACAGGTCGTCCTACGAGCAGTACTTC
CDR3aa: CASSQDRSSYEQYF

j_gene: TRBJ1-6
v_gene: TRBV6-1
abundance: few
d_gene: TRBD1
CDR3nt: TGTGCCAGCAGTGAAAGGACAGGCGGTAGTTCACCCCTCCACTTT
CDR3aa: CASSERTGGSSPLHF

j_gene: TRBJ2-7
v_gene: TRBV6-5
abundance: NA
d_gene: NA
CDR3nt: TGTGCCAGCAGTTATTCGGCAGGCTCCTACGAGCAGTACTTC
CDR3aa: CASSYSAGSYEQYF

j_gene: TRBJ1-1
v_gene: TRBV29-1
abundance: NA
d_gene: NA
CDR3nt: TGCAGCGTTCAGATCATGAACACTGAAGCTTTCTTT
CDR3aa: CSVQIMNTEAFF

j_gene: TRBJ1-1
v_gene: TRBV19
abundance: few
d_gene: NA
CDR3nt: TGTGCCAGTAGTATAGTGAGGGGGTCTGAAGCTTTCTTT
CDR3aa: CASSIVRGSEAFF

j_gene: TRBJ2-2
v_gene: TRBV11-2
abundance: NA
d_gene: NA
CDR3nt: TGTGCCAGCAGCTCTTCTAACACCGGGGAGCTGTTTTTT
CDR3aa: CASSSSNTGELFF

j_gene: TRBJ1-1
v_gene: TRBV7-9
abundance: NA
d_gene: TRBD1
CDR3nt: TGTGCCAGCAGCTTAATCACAGGGGGCGGAACTGAAGCTTTCTTT
CDR3aa: CASSLITGGGTEAFF

j_gene: TRBJ2-1
v_gene: TRBV27
abundance: NA
d_gene: TRBD1
CDR3nt: TGTGCCAGCAGTGCACAGGGGATGGCGAGTGAGCAGTTCTTC
CDR3aa: CASSAQGMASEQFF

j_gene: TRBJ2-1
v_gene: TRBV3-1/TRBV3-2
abundance: NA
d_gene: TRBD1
CDR3nt: TGTGCCAGCAGCAATACCCGGACAGGGTTCAATGAGCAGTTCTTC
CDR3aa: CASSNTRTGFNEQFF

j_gene: TRBJ1-6
v_gene: TRBV11-2
abundance: NA
d_gene: NA
CDR3nt: TGTGCCAGCAGCTTTGGGCAGATTAATTCACCCCTCCACTTT
CDR3aa: CASSFGQINSPLHF

j_gene: TRBJ2-3
v_gene: TRBV11-2
abundance: NA
d_gene: NA
CDR3nt: TGTGCCAGCAGCTTAGCACTGAAGCATAGCACAGATACGCAGTATTTT
CDR3aa: CASSLALKHSTDTQYF

j_gene: TRBJ2-3
v_gene: TRBV11-2
abundance: NA
d_gene: NA
CDR3nt: TGTGCCAGCAGCTTAGCTGTGGGGGGGCTAACAGATACGCAGTATTTT
CDR3aa: CASSLAVGGLTDTQYF

j_gene: TRBJ2-7
v_gene: TRBV6-4
abundance: NA
d_gene: NA
CDR3nt: TGTGCCAGCAGTCGACTCCTCCCCGACTTCTACGAGCAGTACTTC
CDR3aa: CASSRLLPDFYEQYF

j_gene: TRBJ1-6
v_gene: TRBV10-2
abundance: NA
d_gene: NA
CDR3nt: TGCGCCAGCAGTGAGCAGGGTGGTTCACCCCTCCACTTT
CDR3aa: CASSEQGGSPLHF

j_gene: TRBJ1-1
v_gene: TRBV18
abundance: NA
d_gene: NA
CDR3nt: TGTGCCAGCTCACGACCTGGCGGGTGGGAAACTGAAGCTTTCTTT
CDR3aa: CASSRPGGWETEAFF

j_gene: TRBJ1-3
v_gene: TRBV27
abundance: NA
d_gene: TRBD1
CDR3nt: TGTGCCAGCAGTACAACAGGGGCTACTGGCTCCATATATTTT
CDR3aa: CASSTTGATGSIYF

j_gene: TRBJ1-2
v_gene: TRBV5-4
abundance: NA
d_gene: TRBD1
CDR3nt: TGTGCCAGCAGCTCCGGTGGGACAGGGGGTTATGGCTACACCTTC
CDR3aa: CASSSGGTGGYGYTF

j_gene: TRBJ2-1
v_gene: TRBV4-2
abundance: NA
d_gene: TRBD2
CDR3nt: TGTGCCAGCAGCCAAGTAGGTCTCAGCGGGGGGGCGTACAATGAGCAGTTCTTC
CDR3aa: CASSQVGLSGGAYNEQFF

j_gene: TRBJ1-5
v_gene: TRBV29-1
abundance: NA
d_gene: NA
CDR3nt: TGCAGCGTTGGAATTGAGGGGGATCAGCCCCAGCATTTT
CDR3aa: CSVGIEGDQPQHF

j_gene: TRBJ1-5
v_gene: TRBV6-5
abundance: NA
d_gene: NA
CDR3nt: TGTGCCAGCAGTTACTCACAGGGACACAATCAGCCCCAGCATTTT
CDR3aa: CASSYSQGHNQPQHF

j_gene: TRBJ2-3
v_gene: TRBV2
abundance: NA
d_gene: NA
CDR3nt: TGTGCCAGCAGTGAAGTACAGGGACCAGATACGCAGTATTTT
CDR3aa: CASSEVQGPDTQYF

j_gene: TRBJ1-1
v_gene: TRBV5-1
abundance: NA
d_gene: TRBD1
CDR3nt: TGCGCCAGCAGCTGGGGGCCAGGGGGCACTGAAGCTTTCTTT
CDR3aa: CASSWGPGGTEAFF

j_gene: TRBJ1-1
v_gene: TRBV11-3
abundance: NA
d_gene: TRBD1
CDR3nt: TGTGCCAGCAGCCCACGAGACAGGGGTCGACAGGCTGCTTTCTTT
CDR3aa: CASSPRDRGRQAAFF

j_gene: TRBJ2-7
v_gene: TRBV23-1
abundance: NA
d_gene: NA
CDR3nt: TGCGCCAGCAGTCAATCCCAGGGGAGAGAGCAGTACTTC
CDR3aa: CASSQSQGREQYF

j_gene: TRBJ2-2
v_gene: TRBV29-1
abundance: NA
d_gene: TRBD1
CDR3nt: TGCAGCGTCCGGGGAACACAGGGGGCCGACACCGGGGAGCTGTTTTTT
CDR3aa: CSVRGTQGADTGELFF

j_gene: TRBJ1-2
v_gene: TRBV20-1
abundance: few
d_gene: NA
CDR3nt: TGCAGTGCTATACAGGACAATGGCTACACCTTC
CDR3aa: CSAIQDNGYTF

j_gene: TRBJ1-5
v_gene: TRBV19
abundance: NA
d_gene: TRBD1
CDR3nt: TGTGCCAGTAAGGGACAGGGCTATCAGCCCCAGCATTTT
CDR3aa: CASKGQGYQPQHF

j_gene: TRBJ1-1
v_gene: TRBV27
abundance: NA
d_gene: NA
CDR3nt: TGTGCCAGCAGTTTATGGAGGGGAACTGAAGCTTTCTTT
CDR3aa: CASSLWRGTEAFF

j_gene: TRBJ1-3
v_gene: TRBV2
abundance: NA
d_gene: NA
CDR3nt: TGTGCCAGCAGAGCGGACTTCTTACCCGGCGGGGGTGGAAACACCATATATTTT
CDR3aa: CASRADFLPGGGGNTIYF

j_gene: TRBJ2-3
v_gene: TRBV27
abundance: NA
d_gene: TRBD2
CDR3nt: TGTGCCAGCAGCAGGACTAGCGGGGGGGATTTGGCTACGCAGTATTTT
CDR3aa: CASSRTSGGDLATQYF

j_gene: TRBJ2-3
v_gene: TRBV5-1
abundance: NA
d_gene: NA
CDR3nt: TGCGCCAGCAGCTTCGGCCCGGGACTGGACGACACAGATACGCAGTATTTT
CDR3aa: CASSFGPGLDDTDTQYF

j_gene: TRBJ1-2
v_gene: TRBV5-1
abundance: NA
d_gene: TRBD1
CDR3nt: TGCGCCAGCAGCGAAGTACAGGGGATGGACGGCTACACCTTC
CDR3aa: CASSEVQGMDGYTF

j_gene: TRBJ1-3
v_gene: TRBV9
abundance: NA
d_gene: TRBD1
CDR3nt: TGTGCCAGCAGCGCGGGGGGACAGGGCCAAGGAAACACCATATATTTT
CDR3aa: CASSAGGQGQGNTIYF

j_gene: TRBJ2-7
v_gene: TRBV5-1
abundance: NA
d_gene: NA
CDR3nt: TGCGCCAGCAGCTTGGAAGGCGGACTCTACGAGCAGTACTTC
CDR3aa: CASSLEGGLYEQYF

j_gene: TRBJ2-7
v_gene: TRBV5-5
abundance: NA
d_gene: TRBD1
CDR3nt: TGTGCCAGCAGACGACAGGGCTCCCACTACGAGCAGTACTTC
CDR3aa: CASRRQGSHYEQYF